These T cell receptor beta chains were read from a single sample in a study of blood T cell repertoires in COVID-19. This table comes from immunoSEQ multiplex PCR, and its TCRdb copy is limited to in-frame clones, with some not included. The table includes more than 300,000 clones, more than 75% detected once. Sequencing was done on a sample of PBMCs or T cells enriched from blood (not recorded which). The receptors here all came from a young woman who had recovered from COVID-19. Each CDR3 is given with its conserved first and last residue. Fields, in order: V gene, J gene, clone size, D gene, CDR3 protein, CDR3 DNA. A D gene is named only where the DNA matches it firmly. Clone size is stated in some rows and not others, as once, few, many or a class when expanded.

v_gene: TRBV6-5
j_gene: TRBJ2-1
abundance: NA
d_gene: TRBD1
CDR3aa: CATADTGAREQFF
CDR3nt: TGTGCCACCGCAGATACAGGGGCCCGTGAGCAGTTCTTC

v_gene: TRBV7-2
j_gene: TRBJ2-2
abundance: NA
d_gene: TRBD1
CDR3aa: CASSLVPAGGPYGELFF
CDR3nt: TGTGCCAGCAGCTTAGTCCCCGCAGGGGGCCCGTACGGGGAGCTGTTTTTT

v_gene: TRBV5-1
j_gene: TRBJ2-7
abundance: NA
d_gene: TRBD1
CDR3aa: CASRPGQNSYEQYF
CDR3nt: TGCGCCAGCCGACCGGGACAGAACTCCTACGAGCAGTACTTC

v_gene: TRBV5-8
j_gene: TRBJ1-5
abundance: NA
d_gene: NA
CDR3aa: CASSVDPRQPQHF
CDR3nt: TGTGCCAGCAGCGTGGACCCCAGACAGCCCCAGCATTTT

v_gene: TRBV14
j_gene: TRBJ1-6
abundance: NA
d_gene: NA
CDR3aa: CASSQGPGVSYNSPLHF
CDR3nt: TGTGCCAGCAGCCAAGGTCCGGGGGTCTCCTATAATTCACCCCTCCACTTT

v_gene: TRBV29-1
j_gene: TRBJ1-1
abundance: NA
d_gene: NA
CDR3aa: CSVEAQRGGPGEAFF
CDR3nt: TGCAGCGTTGAAGCTCAAAGGGGGGGACCCGGCGAAGCTTTCTTT

v_gene: TRBV18
j_gene: TRBJ1-5
abundance: NA
d_gene: NA
CDR3aa: CASSQTGSRSNQPQHF
CDR3nt: TGTGCCAGCTCACAGACAGGTAGTAGAAGCAATCAGCCCCAGCATTTT

v_gene: TRBV6-1
j_gene: TRBJ1-3
abundance: NA
d_gene: NA
CDR3aa: CASSDGGAGNTIYF
CDR3nt: TGTGCCAGCAGTGATGGCGGGGCTGGAAACACCATATATTTT

v_gene: TRBV28
j_gene: TRBJ1-6
abundance: NA
d_gene: NA
CDR3aa: CASTGVDPDSPLHF
CDR3nt: TGTGCCAGCACCGGGGTGGATCCAGATTCACCCCTCCACTTT

v_gene: TRBV5-6
j_gene: TRBJ1-5
abundance: once
d_gene: NA
CDR3aa: CASSRQNLFEGNQPQHF
CDR3nt: TGTGCCAGCAGCCGCCAAAATTTGTTCGAGGGCAATCAGCCCCAGCATTTT

v_gene: TRBV6-5
j_gene: TRBJ1-2
abundance: NA
d_gene: NA
CDR3aa: CASHLRNYGYTF
CDR3nt: TGTGCCAGCCACCTGAGAAACTATGGCTACACCTTC

v_gene: TRBV7-9
j_gene: TRBJ2-5
abundance: many
d_gene: NA
CDR3aa: CASSPTGTPQESQYF
CDR3nt: TGTGCCAGCAGCCCCACCGGGACTCCACAAGAGTCCCAGTACTTC

v_gene: TRBV6-2/TRBV6-3
j_gene: TRBJ2-1
abundance: few
d_gene: TRBD2
CDR3aa: CASSPGTSSDEQFF
CDR3nt: TGTGCCAGCAGTCCCGGGACTAGCAGCGATGAGCAGTTCTTC

v_gene: TRBV2
j_gene: TRBJ1-2
abundance: once
d_gene: NA
CDR3aa: CASSETSQAYGYTF
CDR3nt: TGTGCCAGCAGTGAAACTTCACAGGCCTATGGCTACACCTTC

v_gene: TRBV11-2
j_gene: TRBJ1-5
abundance: NA
d_gene: NA
CDR3aa: CASSLTSGWNQPQHF
CDR3nt: TGTGCCAGCAGCCTGACTAGCGGTTGGAATCAGCCCCAGCATTTT

v_gene: TRBV6-5
j_gene: TRBJ2-1
abundance: NA
d_gene: NA
CDR3aa: CASRLETRYNEQFF
CDR3nt: TGTGCCAGCAGGTTAGAGACAAGGTACAATGAGCAGTTCTTC

v_gene: TRBV5-8
j_gene: TRBJ2-7
abundance: NA
d_gene: TRBD1
CDR3aa: CASTSLWGQVTYEQYF
CDR3nt: TGTGCCAGCACCTCCCTGTGGGGACAGGTGACCTACGAGCAGTACTTC

v_gene: TRBV18
j_gene: TRBJ2-5
abundance: NA
d_gene: NA
CDR3aa: CASSPSGEETQYF
CDR3nt: TGTGCCAGCTCACCGTCAGGGGAAGAGACCCAGTACTTC

v_gene: TRBV7-2
j_gene: TRBJ1-1
abundance: NA
d_gene: TRBD1
CDR3aa: CASSFTGGTEAFF
CDR3nt: TGTGCCAGCAGTTTCACAGGGGGCACTGAAGCTTTCTTT

v_gene: TRBV7-6
j_gene: TRBJ2-7
abundance: NA
d_gene: NA
CDR3aa: CASSLAGTGAYEQYF
CDR3nt: TGTGCCAGCAGCTTAGCCGGGACTGGGGCGTACGAGCAGTACTTC

v_gene: TRBV5-6
j_gene: TRBJ1-3
abundance: NA
d_gene: NA
CDR3aa: CASKKGPSSGNTIYF
CDR3nt: TGTGCCAGCAAAAAGGGGCCGAGCTCTGGAAACACCATATATTTT

v_gene: TRBV21-1
j_gene: TRBJ1-4
abundance: few
d_gene: NA
CDR3aa: CASSPEATQTNEKLFF
CDR3nt: TGTGCCAGCAGCCCAGAGGCGACCCAAACTAATGAAAAACTGTTTTTT

v_gene: TRBV3-1/TRBV3-2
j_gene: TRBJ1-5
abundance: once
d_gene: NA
CDR3aa: CASSPYRESNQPQHF
CDR3nt: TGTGCCAGCAGCCCTTACCGGGAGAGCAATCAGCCCCAGCATTTT

v_gene: TRBV6-2/TRBV6-3
j_gene: TRBJ2-5
abundance: once
d_gene: TRBD2
CDR3aa: CASSYSAGGRETQYF
CDR3nt: TGTGCCAGCAGTTACTCAGCGGGGGGTCGGGAGACCCAGTACTTC

v_gene: TRBV5-6
j_gene: TRBJ1-1
abundance: NA
d_gene: TRBD1
CDR3aa: CASSRRDRGSTEAFF
CDR3nt: TGTGCCAGCAGCCGACGGGACAGGGGGTCCACTGAAGCTTTCTTT

v_gene: TRBV4-1
j_gene: TRBJ2-7
abundance: NA
d_gene: TRBD1
CDR3aa: CASSQDEGGLYEQYF
CDR3nt: TGCGCCAGCAGCCAAGACGAAGGGGGCTTGTACGAGCAGTACTTC

v_gene: TRBV7-9
j_gene: TRBJ2-7
abundance: NA
d_gene: NA
CDR3aa: CASTLVGGPYEQYF
CDR3nt: TGTGCCAGCACCTTAGTAGGGGGACCCTACGAGCAGTACTTC

v_gene: TRBV4-3
j_gene: TRBJ2-7
abundance: NA
d_gene: NA
CDR3aa: CASSQGANYYEQYF
CDR3nt: TGCGCCAGCAGCCAAGGGGCGAATTACTACGAGCAGTACTTC

v_gene: TRBV7-8
j_gene: TRBJ1-5
abundance: few
d_gene: NA
CDR3aa: CASSLGGLGSQPQHF
CDR3nt: TGTGCCAGCAGCTTAGGGGGCCTCGGGAGTCAGCCCCAGCATTTT

v_gene: TRBV6-6
j_gene: TRBJ1-5
abundance: NA
d_gene: NA
CDR3aa: CASRIPGGSNQPQHF
CDR3nt: TGTGCCAGCAGAATACCGGGGGGCAGCAATCAGCCCCAGCATTTT

v_gene: TRBV27
j_gene: TRBJ1-1
abundance: NA
d_gene: NA
CDR3aa: CASRRTVNTEAFF
CDR3nt: TGTGCCAGCAGGCGGACAGTGAACACTGAAGCTTTCTTT

v_gene: TRBV9
j_gene: TRBJ1-5
abundance: NA
d_gene: NA
CDR3aa: CASSVGGGPNQPQHF
CDR3nt: TGTGCCAGCAGCGTAGGGGGAGGGCCAAATCAGCCCCAGCATTTT

v_gene: TRBV3-1/TRBV3-2
j_gene: TRBJ2-5
abundance: NA
d_gene: TRBD2
CDR3aa: CASSSLGLAQETQYF
CDR3nt: TGTGCCAGCAGCAGTCTGGGACTAGCTCAAGAGACCCAGTACTTC

v_gene: TRBV6-2/TRBV6-3
j_gene: TRBJ2-1
abundance: NA
d_gene: NA
CDR3aa: CASSYGGWDEQFF
CDR3nt: TGTGCCAGCAGTTACGGAGGCTGGGATGAGCAGTTCTTC

v_gene: TRBV3-1/TRBV3-2
j_gene: TRBJ1-1
abundance: NA
d_gene: TRBD1
CDR3aa: CASSQDRGSTEAFF
CDR3nt: TGTGCCAGCAGCCAAGACAGGGGGTCCACTGAAGCTTTCTTT

v_gene: TRBV10-3
j_gene: TRBJ1-1
abundance: NA
d_gene: NA
CDR3aa: CAIRGAMNTEAFF
CDR3nt: TGTGCCATCAGGGGAGCGATGAACACTGAAGCTTTCTTT

v_gene: TRBV19
j_gene: TRBJ2-7
abundance: few
d_gene: NA
CDR3aa: CASSADGGVAYEQYF
CDR3nt: TGTGCCAGTAGTGCTGACGGCGGTGTTGCCTACGAGCAGTACTTC

v_gene: TRBV28
j_gene: TRBJ2-1
abundance: NA
d_gene: NA
CDR3aa: CASSSGGSRPNEQFF
CDR3nt: TGTGCCAGCAGTTCTGGGGGGTCCCGACCCAATGAGCAGTTCTTC

v_gene: TRBV24-1
j_gene: TRBJ2-3
abundance: once
d_gene: NA
CDR3aa: CATSGGVPDTQYF
CDR3nt: TGTGCCACCAGTGGAGGTGTCCCAGATACGCAGTATTTT

v_gene: TRBV19
j_gene: TRBJ1-5
abundance: NA
d_gene: NA
CDR3aa: CASSGGGNQPQHF
CDR3nt: TGTGCCAGTAGTGGGGGCGGGAATCAGCCCCAGCATTTT

v_gene: TRBV15
j_gene: TRBJ1-1
abundance: NA
d_gene: NA
CDR3aa: CATSRGPTEAFF
CDR3nt: TGTGCCACCAGCAGAGGGCCCACTGAAGCTTTCTTT

v_gene: TRBV30
j_gene: TRBJ1-5
abundance: NA
d_gene: NA
CDR3aa: CAWSLGRGGNQPQHF
CDR3nt: TGTGCCTGGAGTCTCGGGAGGGGTGGCAATCAGCCCCAGCATTTT

v_gene: TRBV11-3
j_gene: TRBJ1-4
abundance: many
d_gene: NA
CDR3aa: CASTLGLWWEKLFF
CDR3nt: TGTGCCAGCACCTTAGGACTGTGGTGGGAAAAACTGTTTTTT

v_gene: TRBV9
j_gene: TRBJ2-3
abundance: once
d_gene: TRBD2
CDR3aa: CASSAEGLTTDTQYF
CDR3nt: TGTGCCAGCAGCGCCGAGGGACTAACCACAGATACGCAGTATTTT

v_gene: TRBV11-2
j_gene: TRBJ2-5
abundance: NA
d_gene: TRBD1
CDR3aa: CASSTTGGSETQYF
CDR3nt: TGTGCCAGCAGCACTACAGGGGGCTCAGAGACCCAGTACTTC

v_gene: TRBV19
j_gene: TRBJ1-5
abundance: NA
d_gene: TRBD1
CDR3aa: CASSILEGAIGQPQHF
CDR3nt: TGTGCCAGTAGTATATTAGAGGGGGCGATCGGTCAGCCCCAGCATTTT

v_gene: TRBV27
j_gene: TRBJ2-2
abundance: NA
d_gene: NA
CDR3aa: CASSFGGTGELFF
CDR3nt: TGTGCCAGCAGTTTTGGGGGGACCGGGGAGCTGTTTTTT

v_gene: TRBV6-5
j_gene: TRBJ1-1
abundance: NA
d_gene: NA
CDR3aa: CASSLGLGTEAFF
CDR3nt: TGTGCCAGCAGCCTAGGATTGGGCACTGAAGCTTTCTTT

v_gene: TRBV6-4
j_gene: TRBJ2-1
abundance: few
d_gene: TRBD2
CDR3aa: CASSVLGTSDYNEQFF
CDR3nt: TGTGCCAGCAGTGTCCTCGGGACTAGCGACTACAATGAGCAGTTCTTC

v_gene: TRBV3-1/TRBV3-2
j_gene: TRBJ1-2
abundance: NA
d_gene: NA
CDR3aa: CASSQGYIGAQGYTF
CDR3nt: TGTGCCAGCAGCCAAGGTTATATAGGGGCGCAGGGCTACACCTTC

v_gene: TRBV29-1
j_gene: TRBJ2-1
abundance: NA
d_gene: NA
CDR3aa: CSVVGGGNSYNEQFF
CDR3nt: TGCAGCGTTGTAGGGGGGGGGAACTCCTACAATGAGCAGTTCTTC

v_gene: TRBV9
j_gene: TRBJ1-1
abundance: NA
d_gene: NA
CDR3aa: CASSVAGMNTEAFF
CDR3nt: TGTGCCAGCAGCGTAGCAGGGATGAACACTGAAGCTTTCTTT

v_gene: TRBV11-2
j_gene: TRBJ1-2
abundance: NA
d_gene: NA
CDR3aa: CASSSGPPTDLYGYTF
CDR3nt: TGTGCCAGCAGCTCAGGGCCCCCCACCGACCTGTATGGCTACACCTTC

v_gene: TRBV6-5
j_gene: TRBJ1-5
abundance: NA
d_gene: NA
CDR3aa: CASRAGSNQPQHF
CDR3nt: TGTGCCAGCAGGGCTGGTAGCAATCAGCCCCAGCATTTT

v_gene: TRBV19
j_gene: TRBJ1-5
abundance: NA
d_gene: NA
CDR3aa: CASSDRQSNQPQHF
CDR3nt: TGTGCCAGTAGTGATCGACAGAGCAATCAGCCCCAGCATTTT

v_gene: TRBV7-3
j_gene: TRBJ1-6
abundance: once
d_gene: TRBD1
CDR3aa: CASTRDRALRDANSPLHF
CDR3nt: TGTGCCAGCACGCGGGACAGGGCATTACGCGATGCTAATTCACCCCTCCACTTT

v_gene: TRBV18
j_gene: TRBJ1-5
abundance: NA
d_gene: TRBD1
CDR3aa: CASRNRGDQPQHF
CDR3nt: TGTGCCAGCCGGAACAGGGGGGACCAGCCCCAGCATTTT